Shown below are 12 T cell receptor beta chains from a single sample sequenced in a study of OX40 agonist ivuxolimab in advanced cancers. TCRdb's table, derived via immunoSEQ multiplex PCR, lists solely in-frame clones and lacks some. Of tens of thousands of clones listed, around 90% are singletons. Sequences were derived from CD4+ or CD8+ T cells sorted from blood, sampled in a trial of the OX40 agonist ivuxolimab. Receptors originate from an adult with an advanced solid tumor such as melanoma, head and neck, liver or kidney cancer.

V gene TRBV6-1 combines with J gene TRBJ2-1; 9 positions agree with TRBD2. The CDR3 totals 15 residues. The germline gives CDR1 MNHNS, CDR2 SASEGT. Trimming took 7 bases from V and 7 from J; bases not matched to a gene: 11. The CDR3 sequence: CASTPRVAGANEQFF. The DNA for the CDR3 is TGTGCCAGCACCCCGCGGGTAGCGGGAGCGAATGAGCAGTTCTTC.

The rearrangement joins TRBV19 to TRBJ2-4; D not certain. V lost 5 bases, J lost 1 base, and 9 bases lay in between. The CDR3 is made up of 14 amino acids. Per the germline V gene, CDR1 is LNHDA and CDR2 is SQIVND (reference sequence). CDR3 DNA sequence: TGTGCCAGTAGTCCCCCCGGGGCCAAAAACATTCAGTACTTC. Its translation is CASSPPGAKNIQYF.

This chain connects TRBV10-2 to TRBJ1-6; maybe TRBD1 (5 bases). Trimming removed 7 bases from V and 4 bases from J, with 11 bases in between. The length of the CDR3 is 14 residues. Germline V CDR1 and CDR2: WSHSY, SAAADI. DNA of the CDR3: TGCGCCAGCATTCCGGGGGGGTATAATTCACCCCTCCACTTT. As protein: CASIPGGYNSPLHF.

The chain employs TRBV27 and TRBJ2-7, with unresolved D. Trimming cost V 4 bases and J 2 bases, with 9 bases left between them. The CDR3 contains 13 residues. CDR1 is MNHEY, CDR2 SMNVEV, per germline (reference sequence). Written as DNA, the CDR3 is TGTGCCAGCAGTTCCATAGGTCCCTACGAGCAGTACTTC. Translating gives CASSSIGPYEQYF.

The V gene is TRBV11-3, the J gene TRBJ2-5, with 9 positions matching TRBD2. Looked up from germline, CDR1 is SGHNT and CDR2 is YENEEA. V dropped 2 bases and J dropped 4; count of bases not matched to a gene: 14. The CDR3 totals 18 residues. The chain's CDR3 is CASSLPGTSEAGGETQYF. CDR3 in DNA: TGTGCCAGCAGCTTACCCGGGACCTCGGAAGCGGGAGGAGAGACCCAGTACTTC.

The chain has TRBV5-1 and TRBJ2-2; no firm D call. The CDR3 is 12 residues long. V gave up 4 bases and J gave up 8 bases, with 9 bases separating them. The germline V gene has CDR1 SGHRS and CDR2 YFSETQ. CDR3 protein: CASSVGEGELFF. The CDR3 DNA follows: TGCGCCAGCAGCGTAGGTGAAGGGGAGCTGTTTTTT.

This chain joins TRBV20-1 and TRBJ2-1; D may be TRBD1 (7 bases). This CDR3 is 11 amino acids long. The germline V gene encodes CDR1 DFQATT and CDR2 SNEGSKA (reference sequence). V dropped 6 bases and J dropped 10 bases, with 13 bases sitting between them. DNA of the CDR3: TGCAGTGCCAGGGGGGCGGGCGAGCAGTTCTTC. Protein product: CSARGAGEQFF.

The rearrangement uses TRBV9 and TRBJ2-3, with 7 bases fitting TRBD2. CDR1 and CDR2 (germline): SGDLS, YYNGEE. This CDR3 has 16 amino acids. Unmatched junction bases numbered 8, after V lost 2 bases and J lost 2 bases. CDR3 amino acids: CASSVSAGDSTDTQYF. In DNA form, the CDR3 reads TGTGCCAGCAGCGTTAGTGCGGGAGACTCCACAGATACGCAGTATTTT. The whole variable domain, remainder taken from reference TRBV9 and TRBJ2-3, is DSGVTQTPKHLITATGQRVTLRCSPRSGDLSVYWYQQSLDQGLQFLIQYYNGEERAKGNILERFSAQQFPDLHSELNLSSLELGDSALYFCASSVSAGDSTDTQYFGPGTRLTVL.

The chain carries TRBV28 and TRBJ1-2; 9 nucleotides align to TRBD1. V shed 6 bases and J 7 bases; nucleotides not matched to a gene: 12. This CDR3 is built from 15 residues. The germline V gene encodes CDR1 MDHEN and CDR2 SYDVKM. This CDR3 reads CASSRTRDREGGYTF. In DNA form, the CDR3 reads TGTGCCAGCAGCCGTACCCGGGACAGGGAGGGTGGCTACACCTTC.

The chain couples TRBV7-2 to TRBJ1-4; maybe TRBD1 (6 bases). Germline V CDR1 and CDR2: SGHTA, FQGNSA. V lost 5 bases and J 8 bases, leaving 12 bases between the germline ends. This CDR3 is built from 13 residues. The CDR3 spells CASSLGAAEKLFF. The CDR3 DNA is TGTGCCAGCAGCCTGGGGGCGGCGGAAAAACTGTTTTTT.

The CDR3 here is CASSPDRGAETQYF. In nucleotides, the CDR3 is TGTGCCAGCAGCCCGGACAGGGGAGCAGAGACCCAGTACTTC. This sequence joins TRBV21-1 and TRBJ2-5; TRBD1, as called in the table, went unchecked against the DNA. TRBV21-1 is a pseudogene segment. The CDR3 is 14 amino acids.

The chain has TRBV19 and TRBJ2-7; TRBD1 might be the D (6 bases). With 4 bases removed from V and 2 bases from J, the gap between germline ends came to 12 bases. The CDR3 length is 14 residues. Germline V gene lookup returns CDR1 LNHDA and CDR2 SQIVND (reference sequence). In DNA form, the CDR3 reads TGTGCCAGTAGTAAGAGTCAGGGGCCCTACGAGCAGTACTTC. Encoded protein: CASSKSQGPYEQYF. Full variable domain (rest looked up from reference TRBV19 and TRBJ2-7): DGGITQSPKYLFRKEGQNVTLSCEQNLNHDAMYWYRQDPGQGLRLIYYSQIVNDFQKGDIAEGYSVSREKKESFPLTVTSAQKNPTAFYLCASSKSQGPYEQYFGPGTRLTVT.